The next 21 T cell receptor beta chains were all read from a single sample in a study of OX40 agonist ivuxolimab in advanced cancers. The method was immunoSEQ multiplex PCR; TCRdb's version includes in-frame clones alone and lacks a portion of them. The repertoire consists of over 45,000 clones, with about 88% occurring once and the leading ten covering 1% to 1.3%. The sequencing here drew on CD4+ or CD8+ T cells sorted from blood, taken in a trial of the OX40 agonist ivuxolimab. The receptors were sampled from an adult with an advanced solid tumor such as melanoma, head and neck, liver or kidney cancer.

The chain combines TRBV13 with TRBJ1-4, with 7 bases that match TRBD1. After removal of 4 bases from V and 5 bases from J, the junction contained 7 bases not matched to a gene. CDR1 is PRHDT, CDR2 FYEKMQ, per germline (reference sequence). The CDR3 runs to 15 residues. Here the CDR3 reads CASSSTGRGNEKLFF. The CDR3 coding sequence is TGTGCCAGCAGCTCGACCGGCAGGGGGAATGAAAAACTGTTTTTT.

CDR3 amino acids: CASRRTGTEETQYF. CDR3 DNA sequence: TGTGCCAGCCGACGAACCGGGACAGAAGAGACCCAGTACTTC. The V gene is TRBV2, the J gene TRBJ2-5; 7 bases map to TRBD1. The CDR3 totals 14 residues. Germline V gene data show CDR1 as SNHLY and CDR2 as FYNNEI. V was clipped by 8 bases and J by 3 bases; unmatched bases: 9. Variable domain in full (rest from reference TRBV2 and TRBJ2-5): EPEVTQTPSHQVTQMGQEVILRCVPISNHLYFYWYRQILGQKVEFLVSFYNNEISEKSEIFDDQFSVERPDGSNFTLKIRSTKLEDSAMYFCASRRTGTEETQYFGPGTRLLVL.

The chain uses TRBV2 and TRBJ1-1; D might be TRBD1 (5 bases). Per germline, CDR1 SNHLY and CDR2 FYNNEI. This CDR3 comprises 17 residues. V was cut by 0 bases and J by 10 bases, with 24 bases left in between. The CDR3 loop reads CASSEAREWGGKAGAFF. In DNA, the CDR3 is TGTGCCAGCAGTGAAGCGAGGGAGTGGGGGGGGAAAGCCGGAGCTTTCTTT.

The rearrangement joins TRBV7-5 to TRBJ2-7; the D call TRBD2 from the table was never checked on the DNA. TRBV7-5 is described as a pseudogene. This CDR3 contains 11 residues. The DNA for the CDR3 is TGTGCCAGAAGACTTTTTTGGGAGCAGTACTTC. Protein product: CARRLFWEQYF.

The chain uses TRBV7-9 and TRBJ2-2; 8 bases are shared with TRBD1. The germline V gene encodes CDR1 SEHNR and CDR2 FQNEAQ (reference sequence). V trimming: 7 bases; J trimming: 7 bases; junction bases outside the gene matches: 5. This CDR3 is 13 amino acids long. The CDR3 DNA reads TGTGCCAGCACAGGGGGCGCGAACGGGGAGCTGTTTTTT. Translation: CASTGGANGELFF.

The chain links TRBV14 to TRBJ2-1; D is possibly TRBD1 or TRBD2 (5 bases each). The CDR3 covers 18 residues. CDR1 and CDR2 (germline): SGHDN, FVKESK. Trimming took 4 bases from V and 2 from J, leaving 21 bases between them. DNA for the CDR3: TGTGCCAGCAGCCGTCCAGGGATGCGGGCCCGCCCCTACAATGAGCAGTTCTTC. It translates to CASSRPGMRARPYNEQFF.

This sequence joins TRBV6-5 and TRBJ1-5; D call uncertain. There are 13 residues in the CDR3. V lost 5 bases to trimming and J lost 5 bases, with 10 bases between them. CDR1 and CDR2 (germline): MNHEY, SVGAGI. The CDR3, as DNA: TGTGCCAGCAGTCGAAATGAATATCAGCCCCAGCATTTT. As protein: CASSRNEYQPQHF.

The chain employs TRBV7-3 and TRBJ2-1, with 10 positions matching TRBD2. The CDR3 length is 13 residues. V lost 4 bases to trimming and J lost 10 bases; unmatched junction nucleotides: 4. The germline gives CDR1 SGHTA, CDR2 FQGTGA. CDR3 sequence reads: CASSSSGSSEQFF. In DNA form, the CDR3 reads TGTGCCAGCAGCTCTAGCGGGAGTAGCGAGCAGTTCTTC.

This clone came up once. V usage is TRBV7-6 and J usage is TRBJ2-1; 8 nucleotides align to TRBD2. Germline CDR1 SGHVS, CDR2 FNYEAQ. This CDR3 is built from 16 residues. V lost 0 bases to trimming and J lost 9 bases; unmatched junction nucleotides: 10. This CDR3 is CASSLAPAGAMSEQFF. The CDR3 DNA reads TGTGCCAGCAGCTTAGCGCCAGCGGGAGCGATGAGTGAGCAGTTCTTC.

The V call is TRBV29-1, the J call TRBJ2-3, with a tentative D call TRBD1 (6 bases). The CDR3 spans 11 residues. The germline V gene has CDR1 SQVTM and CDR2 ANQGSEA. V lost 6 bases and J 9 bases, leaving 13 bases between the germline ends. CDR3 DNA sequence: TGCAGCGTCCGACAGGCTCCCACGCAGTATTTT. It codes for CSVRQAPTQYF.

The chain links TRBV5-1 to TRBJ2-7; 10 bases fit TRBD1. The CDR3 consists of 14 residues. Germline CDR1 and CDR2: SGHRS and YFSETQ. The trim removed 4 bases at V and 5 bases at J, leaving 6 bases unmatched. The CDR3: CASSPGQGMDEQYF. The CDR3 nucleotides are TGCGCCAGCAGCCCGGGACAGGGGATGGACGAGCAGTACTTC. The full variable domain, completed using reference TRBV5-1 and TRBJ2-7, is KAGVTQTPRYLIKTRGQQVTLSCSPISGHRSVSWYQQTPGQGLQFLFEYFSETQRNKGNFPGRFSGRQFSNSRSEMNVSTLELGDSALYLCASSPGQGMDEQYFGPGTRLTVT.

This clone has more than one count but fewer than ten. V is TRBV19 and J is TRBJ1-5, with 8 bases aligning to TRBD1. Trimming took 3 bases from V and 4 from J; bases not matched to a gene: 5. CDR3 size: 15 residues. Germline-derived CDR1 and CDR2 are LNHDA and SQIVND (reference sequence). This chain's CDR3 is CASSMTGVLNQPQHF. In DNA form, the CDR3 reads TGTGCCAGTAGTATGACAGGGGTCCTAAATCAGCCCCAGCATTTT.

The gene calls are TRBV27 and TRBJ2-7; TRBD1 agrees at 9 bases. CDR1 and CDR2 from the germline V gene are MNHEY and SMNVEV (reference sequence). The V gene end was trimmed by 2 bases and the J gene end by 7 bases; junction bases not matched to a gene: 3. The CDR3 totals 13 residues. The CDR3 spells CASSLRTGEEQYF. The CDR3 nucleotides are TGTGCCAGCAGTTTACGGACAGGGGAAGAGCAGTACTTC.

V gene TRBV7-2 combines with J gene TRBJ2-3, with 11 positions matching TRBD2. Germline trimming cut 1 base from V and 3 bases from J; bases unmatched to any gene: 6. This CDR3 has 17 amino acids. CDR1 is SGHTA and CDR2 is FQGNSA in the germline V gene. The CDR3 reads CASSLGPGLADTDTQYF. The CDR3 DNA follows: TGTGCCAGCAGCTTAGGACCGGGACTAGCGGATACAGATACGCAGTATTTT.

This clone was counted a single time. The chain carries TRBV27 and TRBJ2-1; D gene ambiguous. This CDR3 has 15 residues. V was clipped by 3 bases and J by 5 bases, with 14 bases between them. Germline assignment: CDR1 MNHEY and CDR2 SMNVEV (reference sequence). The CDR3 bases are TGTGCCAGCAGTTTCCTCCCCTTAGGGAACAATGAGCAGTTCTTC. Protein product: CASSFLPLGNNEQFF.

The rearrangement uses TRBV19 and TRBJ2-5; 14 nucleotides agree with TRBD2. Germline values: CDR1 LNHDA, CDR2 SQIVND (reference sequence). With 5 bases clipped from V and 4 bases from J, the junction kept 6 bases outside the gene matches. The CDR3 is made up of 16 amino acids. The CDR3 loop is CASSPGTSGSPETQYF. Written as DNA, the CDR3 is TGTGCCAGTAGTCCAGGGACTAGCGGGAGTCCAGAGACCCAGTACTTC. Using reference TRBV19 and TRBJ2-5 for the parts outside the CDR3, the full variable domain is DGGITQSPKYLFRKEGQNVTLSCEQNLNHDAMYWYRQDPGQGLRLIYYSQIVNDFQKGDIAEGYSVSREKKESFPLTVTSAQKNPTAFYLCASSPGTSGSPETQYFGPGTRLLVL.

This clone was recorded once. The rearrangement uses TRBV9 and TRBJ2-1; the D call may be TRBD1 or TRBD2 (5 bases each). V lost 2 bases to trimming and J lost 4 bases, with 13 bases between them. Germline CDR1 and CDR2: SGDLS and YYNGEE. The CDR3 runs to 15 residues. Here the CDR3 DNA reads TGTGCCAGCAGCGTTGCGGTTTGGGGGTACAATGAGCAGTTCTTC. Translating it yields CASSVAVWGYNEQFF.

The chain combines TRBV2 with TRBJ2-3; 7 nucleotides align to TRBD2. The CDR3 totals 12 residues. Germline V lookup: CDR1 SNHLY, CDR2 FYNNEI. The CDR3 DNA is TGTGCTAGCGGGCTGACCCAAGATACGCAGTATTTT. This encodes CASGLTQDTQYF.

The chain employs TRBV7-2 and TRBJ1-4; no reliable D call. The germline V and J ends were trimmed by 6 bases and 6 bases, with 11 bases remaining between them. The germline gives CDR1 SGHTA, CDR2 FQGNSA. This CDR3 has 13 residues. CDR3 region: CASRPDGYEKLFF. The DNA for the CDR3 is TGTGCCAGCAGACCGGACGGGTATGAAAAACTGTTTTTT. The variable domain in full, completed from reference TRBV7-2 and TRBJ1-4, reads GAGVSQSPSNKVTEKGKDVELRCDPISGHTALYWYRQSLGQGLEFLIYFQGNSAPDKSGLPSDRFSAERTGGSVSTLTIQRTQQEDSAVYLCASRPDGYEKLFFGSGTQLSVL.

The chain is built from TRBV5-1 and TRBJ2-3; D is ambiguous. The germline gives CDR1 SGHRS, CDR2 YFSETQ. The CDR3 covers 15 residues. V was trimmed by 0 bases and J by 6 bases, leaving 14 bases between them. The DNA of the CDR3 is TGCGCCAGCAGCTTGGGTCTGGGGAATGTCGATACGCAGTATTTT. It is translated as CASSLGLGNVDTQYF.

This chain connects TRBV7-8 to TRBJ2-7; 8 nucleotides agree with TRBD2. V lost 5 bases, J lost 3 bases, and 9 bases stayed unmatched. Germline-derived CDR1 and CDR2 are SGHVS and FQNEAQ. CDR3 length: 15 amino acids. In nucleotides, the CDR3 is TGTGCCAGCAGCCATCGGGGGGGCGAGAGCTACGAGCAGTACTTC. This translates into CASSHRGGESYEQYF.